This paragraph reports one TCR beta chain. Its antigen is not identified. This entry comes from a study of siplizumab effects on memory and regulatory T cells. The ends lost 2 bases at V and 2 bases at J; junction bases unmatched: 7. Germline V lookup: CDR1 SEHNR, CDR2 FQNEAQ (reference sequence). CDR3 length equals 16 residues. Sequencing of each sample assayed some 9.4 x 10^4 TCR templates. TCRdb's copy holds only in-frame clones and misses some; the assay was immunoSEQ multiplex PCR. The sample has about 120,000 clones; approximately 94% are singletons. Study-wide results and limits: Naive T cell populations appeared to exhibit greater diversity than memory cells and appeared to be major alloresponse contributors. Siplizumab produced a significant reduction in alloreactive sequences that were traceable to unstimulated CD4+ memory cells. It was not possible to assign a naive or memory phenotype to roughly 80-95% of proliferating CD4+ or CD8+ clones.

The material sequenced was non-Treg CD4+ T cells sorted from blood. The sequence derives from a human donor in good health. The chain couples TRBV7-9 to TRBJ2-3; TRBD2 aligns across 7 bases. This chain's CDR3 is CASSLLRRGSTDTQYF. The CDR3 DNA reads as TGTGCCAGCAGCTTATTGAGGCGGGGGTCCACAGATACGCAGTATTTT.